These T cell receptor beta chains were read from a single sample in a study of blood T cells in healthy people across ages. A single record per CDR3 protein comes from TCRdb applying MiXCR to the 5' RACE reads. The sample yields 1.5 million to 2 million distinct CDR3 sequences, around 42% seen once. Input material: blood. The receptors shown here come from a human donor in good health. Each CDR3 is given with its conserved first and last residue. Each record gives: clone size, D gene, J gene, V gene, CDR3 DNA, CDR3 protein. The D gene is left open where the match is weak. Size values are once, few and many counts, or a class for expanded clones, and some rows have none.

- | TRBD1 | TRBJ2-1 | TRBV12-3/TRBV12-4 | TGTGCCAGCAGCCTCGCCGGGACAGGGAACAATGAGCAGTTCTTC | CASSLAGTGNNEQFF
- | - | TRBJ1-2 | TRBV15 | TGTGCCACCAGAGAGGGGCAGGGTTTCCCCTATGGCTACACCTTC | CATREGQGFPYGYTF
- | - | TRBJ1-4 | TRBV10-3 | TGTGCCATCAGTCTCTCGGGAGACGAAAAACTGTTTTTT | CAISLSGDEKLFF
- | - | TRBJ2-7 | TRBV13 | TGTGCCAGCAGCGGCCGGGGGGCAATTGAGCAGTACTTC | CASSGRGAIEQYF
- | TRBD1 | TRBJ1-2 | TRBV6-5 | TGTGCCAGCAGTGGGGACAGGGTCGATGGCTACACCTTC | CASSGDRVDGYTF
- | TRBD1 | TRBJ2-3 | TRBV15 | TGTGCCACCAGCACTCGGACAGGGACGGGCACAGATACGCAGTATTTT | CATSTRTGTGTDTQYF
few | TRBD2 | TRBJ2-3 | TRBV29-1 | TGCAGCGTCCCGGGGGGAGATGCGCAGTATTTT | CSVPGGDAQYF
few | - | TRBJ1-3 | TRBV10-3 | TGTGCCATCAGTGTTAAGGGACGGGCTCTCTATGGAAACACCATATATTTT | CAISVKGRALYGNTIYF
- | TRBD1 | TRBJ2-1 | TRBV6-1 | TGTGCCAGCAGTCGCCCTGGGACAGGGGTAAACTTCCGTAATGAGCAGTTCTTC | CASSRPGTGVNFRNEQFF
- | TRBD1 | TRBJ1-2 | TRBV2 | TGTGCCAGCACTATCATTTCAGGGGGGGAGTATGGCTACACCTTC | CASTIISGGEYGYTF
- | TRBD2 | TRBJ2-1 | TRBV2 | TGTGCCAGCACGTTTGTAGCGGGAGGTGATGAGCAGTTCTTC | CASTFVAGGDEQFF
few | - | TRBJ1-2 | TRBV12-3/TRBV12-4 | TGTGCCAGCAGTATAGGATTCGACTATGGCTACACCTTC | CASSIGFDYGYTF
few | TRBD1 | TRBJ1-2 | TRBV4-3 | TGCGCCAGCAGCCAAAGCCTCCGGGACAGCTATGGCTACACCTTC | CASSQSLRDSYGYTF
few | - | TRBJ2-7 | TRBV28 | TGTGCCAGCAACAGGGACCTAGTGGGCTACGAGCAGTACTTC | CASNRDLVGYEQYF
few | TRBD2 | TRBJ2-7 | TRBV4-1 | TGCGCCAGCAGCCAAGGCGGGGGACTATACGAGCAGTACTTC | CASSQGGGLYEQYF
few | - | TRBJ1-2 | TRBV7-2 | TGTGCCAGCAGCCCCGCTGTCAGGGGTGGCTACACCTTC | CASSPAVRGGYTF
few | TRBD1 | TRBJ2-7 | TRBV7-3 | TGTGCCAGCAGCCAGGGGGCGGCGAGAGAGCAGTACTTC | CASSQGAAREQYF
once | - | TRBJ1-1 | TRBV20-1 | TGCAGTGCTAGAGATTTAAAACAGTCGAACACTGAAGCTTTCTTT | CSARDLKQSNTEAFF
few | - | TRBJ1-1 | TRBV15 | TGTGCCACCAGCAATACAGCTAACACTGAAGCTTTCTTT | CATSNTANTEAFF
few | TRBD2 | TRBJ2-3 | TRBV6-5 | TGTGCCAGCAGTTGGAGCGGGGCCACAGATACGCAGTATTTT | CASSWSGATDTQYF
once | - | TRBJ1-6 | TRBV20-1 | TGCAGTGCTAGGGCCCCGAATTCACCCCTCCACTTT | CSARAPNSPLHF
- | TRBD1 | TRBJ1-2 | TRBV7-2 | TGTGCCAACAGCCCGCAAGACAGGGACTATGGCTACACCTTC | CANSPQDRDYGYTF
- | - | TRBJ1-5 | TRBV12-5 | TGTGCTAGTGGTGACAGTTGGTTGAGACAGCCCCAGCATTTT | CASGDSWLRQPQHF
few | - | TRBJ1-2 | TRBV29-1 | TGCCGGGCCGGGCCGGAGGGCTATGGCTACACCTTC | CRAGPEGYGYTF
- | TRBD2 | TRBJ2-1 | TRBV7-2 | TGTGCCAGCAGCTTACCCCAGACTAGCGGGGGGGAGCAGTTCTTC | CASSLPQTSGGEQFF
once | TRBD1 | TRBJ2-1 | TRBV29-1 | TGCAGCGTTGGTGTACAGGGGGAAGGCAATGAGCAGTTCTTC | CSVGVQGEGNEQFF